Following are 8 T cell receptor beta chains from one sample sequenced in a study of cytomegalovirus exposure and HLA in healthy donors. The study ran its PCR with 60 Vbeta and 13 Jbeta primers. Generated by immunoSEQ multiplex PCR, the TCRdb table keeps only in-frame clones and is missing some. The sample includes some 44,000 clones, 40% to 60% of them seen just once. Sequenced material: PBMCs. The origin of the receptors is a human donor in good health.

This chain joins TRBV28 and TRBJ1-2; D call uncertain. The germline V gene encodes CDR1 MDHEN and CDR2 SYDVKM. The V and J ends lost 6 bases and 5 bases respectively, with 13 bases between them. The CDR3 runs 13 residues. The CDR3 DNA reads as TGTGCCAGCAGCCGGAGCGCGGGTTATGGCTACACCTTC. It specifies CASSRSAGYGYTF.

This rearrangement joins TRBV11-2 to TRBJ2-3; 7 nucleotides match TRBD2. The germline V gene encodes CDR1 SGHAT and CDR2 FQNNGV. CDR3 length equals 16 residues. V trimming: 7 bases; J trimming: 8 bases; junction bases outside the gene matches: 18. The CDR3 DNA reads TGTGCCAGCACCCCCCGGTGGGGATCGGGGGAGGGTACGCAGTATTTT. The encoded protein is CASTPRWGSGEGTQYF. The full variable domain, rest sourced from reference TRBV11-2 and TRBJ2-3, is EAGVAQSPRYKIIEKRQSVAFWCNPISGHATLYWYQQILGQGPKLLIQFQNNGVVDDSQLPKDRFSAERLKGVDSTLKIQPAKLEDSAVYLCASTPRWGSGEGTQYFGPGTRLTVL.

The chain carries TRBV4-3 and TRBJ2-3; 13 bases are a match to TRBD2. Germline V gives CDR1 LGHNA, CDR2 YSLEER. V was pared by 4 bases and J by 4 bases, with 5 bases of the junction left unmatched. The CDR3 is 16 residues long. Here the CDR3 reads CASSPWTSGGSDTQYF. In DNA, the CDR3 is TGCGCCAGCAGCCCCTGGACTAGCGGGGGTTCAGATACGCAGTATTTT.

This CDR3 reads CASRSRDRASHLQYF. Written as DNA, the CDR3 is TGTGCCAGTCGAAGTAGGGACAGAGCCTCCCATTTGCAGTATTTT. The rearrangement joins TRBV6-5 to TRBJ2-3; TRBD1 matches 7 bases. This CDR3 is 15 amino acids long. Trimming at V came to 9 bases and at J to 11 bases, leaving 20 bases not matched to a gene. The germline CDR1 and CDR2 sequences are MNHEY and SVGAGI.

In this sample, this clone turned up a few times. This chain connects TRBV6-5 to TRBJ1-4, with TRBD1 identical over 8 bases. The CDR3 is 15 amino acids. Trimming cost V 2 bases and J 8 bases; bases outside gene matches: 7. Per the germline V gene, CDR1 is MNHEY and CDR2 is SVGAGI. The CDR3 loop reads CASSYRRQGQEKLFF. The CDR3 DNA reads TGTGCCAGCAGTTACAGGAGACAGGGGCAGGAAAAACTGTTTTTT.

CDR3 DNA sequence: TGTGCCAGCAGTTACCGGGGACACCGCGACAATGAGCAGTTCTTC. This translates into CASSYRGHRDNEQFF. V and J are TRBV6-5 and TRBJ2-1; D might be TRBD1 (6 bases). Per germline, CDR1 MNHEY and CDR2 SVGAGI. This CDR3 spans 15 amino acids. Trimming took off 2 bases at V and 5 bases at J, with 13 bases between the two ends.

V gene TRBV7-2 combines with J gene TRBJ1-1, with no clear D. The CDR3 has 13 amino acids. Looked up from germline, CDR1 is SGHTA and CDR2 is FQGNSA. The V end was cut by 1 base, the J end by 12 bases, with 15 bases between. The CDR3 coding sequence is TGTGCCAGCAGCTTAGGATCTGGACTGGTATCTTTCTTT. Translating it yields CASSLGSGLVSFF.

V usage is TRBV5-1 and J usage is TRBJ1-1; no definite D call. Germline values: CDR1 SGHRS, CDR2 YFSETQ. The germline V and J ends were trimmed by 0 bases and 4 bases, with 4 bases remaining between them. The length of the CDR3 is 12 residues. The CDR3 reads CASSLGPTEAFF. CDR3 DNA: TGCGCCAGCAGCTTGGGGCCCACTGAAGCTTTCTTT.